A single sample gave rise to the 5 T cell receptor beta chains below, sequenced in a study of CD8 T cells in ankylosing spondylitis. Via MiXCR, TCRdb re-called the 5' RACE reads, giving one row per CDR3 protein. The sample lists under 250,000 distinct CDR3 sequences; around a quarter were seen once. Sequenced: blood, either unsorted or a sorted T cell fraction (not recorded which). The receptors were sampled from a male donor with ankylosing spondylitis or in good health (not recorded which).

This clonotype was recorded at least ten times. The CDR3 nucleotides are TGTGCCATCAGTGATTTCCGGGGGACTAGCGGGAGGGCCTACAATGAGCAGTTCTTC. Translation gives CAISDFRGTSGRAYNEQFF. The chain combines TRBV10-3 with TRBJ2-1, with 16 nucleotides matching TRBD2. The CDR3 is made up of 19 amino acids. Germline CDR1 ENHRY, CDR2 SYGVKD. V lost 3 bases, J lost 2 bases, and 7 bases stayed unmatched.

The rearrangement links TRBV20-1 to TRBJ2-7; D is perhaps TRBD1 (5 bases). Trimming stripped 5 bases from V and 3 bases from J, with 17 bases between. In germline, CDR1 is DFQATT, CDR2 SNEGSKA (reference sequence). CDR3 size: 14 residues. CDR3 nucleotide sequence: TGCAGTGCTGGGGCCCACGTCGTTGTCTACGAGCAGTACTTC. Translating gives CSAGAHVVVYEQYF.

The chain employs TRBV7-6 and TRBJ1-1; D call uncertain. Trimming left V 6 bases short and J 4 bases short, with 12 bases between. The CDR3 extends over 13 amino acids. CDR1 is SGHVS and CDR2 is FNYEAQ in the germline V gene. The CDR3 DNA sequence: TGTGCCAGCAGTTCAAACATCGGCACTGAAGCTTTCTTT. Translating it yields CASSSNIGTEAFF.

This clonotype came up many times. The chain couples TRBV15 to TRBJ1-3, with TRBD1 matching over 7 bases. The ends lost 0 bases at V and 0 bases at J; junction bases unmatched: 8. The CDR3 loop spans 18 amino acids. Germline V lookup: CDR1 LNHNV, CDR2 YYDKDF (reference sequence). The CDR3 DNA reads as TGTGCCACCAGCAGAGATCTCGCCAGGGGGAACTCTGGAAACACCATATATTTT. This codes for CATSRDLARGNSGNTIYF.

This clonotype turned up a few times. CDR3 residues: CSARRTSGSTDTQYF. For the CDR3, the DNA is TGCAGTGCTAGAAGGACTAGCGGGAGCACAGATACGCAGTATTTT. The genes are TRBV20-1 and TRBJ2-3, with TRBD2 matching 11 bases. Trimming took 2 bases from V and 0 from J; bases not matched to a gene: 1. The CDR3 contains 15 residues. Germline V lookup: CDR1 DFQATT, CDR2 SNEGSKA (reference sequence).